The rows below give T cell receptor beta chains drawn from one sample of a study of PD-L1 blockade in urothelial cancer. The protocol was immunoSEQ multiplex PCR, while the TCRdb copy is restricted to in-frame clones and leaves out a portion. The data show about 51,000 clones, approximately 83% seen once. The sequencing here drew on PBMCs, taken around atezolizumab (anti-PD-L1) treatment. These receptor sequences come from a man aged 55 to 70 with urothelial cancer. Each CDR3 is given with its conserved first and last residue. Fields, in order: J gene, D gene, V gene, clone size, CDR3 DNA, CDR3 protein. D genes are given only for firm matches. Part of the rows lack a size; the others show once, few, many or a class for expanded clones.

j_call: TRBJ2-7; d_call: TRBD1; v_call: TRBV2; clone_size: NA; cdr3_nt: TGTGCCACCTCTAGGGGGACAGAGACCTACGAGCAGTACTTC; cdr3_aa: CATSRGTETYEQYF
j_call: TRBJ1-2; d_call: TRBD1; v_call: TRBV6-4; clone_size: NA; cdr3_nt: TGTGCCAGCAGTGTACTAGGGACAGTCCGTTATGGCTACACCTTC; cdr3_aa: CASSVLGTVRYGYTF
j_call: TRBJ2-7; d_call: TRBD1; v_call: TRBV4-1; clone_size: few; cdr3_nt: TGCGCCAGCAGCCAAGAAGGGACAGGAGCCTACGAGCAGTACTTC; cdr3_aa: CASSQEGTGAYEQYF
j_call: TRBJ2-1; d_call: TRBD2; v_call: TRBV19; clone_size: NA; cdr3_nt: TGTGCCAGTAGTAGGGGACTAGCGGGGAATGAGCAGTTCTTC; cdr3_aa: CASSRGLAGNEQFF
j_call: TRBJ1-2; d_call: TRBD1; v_call: TRBV6-5; clone_size: NA; cdr3_nt: TGTGCCAGCAGTCCCAGGGGGGAGCCTGGCTATGGCTACACCTTC; cdr3_aa: CASSPRGEPGYGYTF
j_call: TRBJ2-2; d_call: NA; v_call: TRBV28; clone_size: NA; cdr3_nt: TGTGCCAGCAGTGAGGAAAGGACAGCGAACACCGGGGAGCTGTTTTTT; cdr3_aa: CASSEERTANTGELFF
j_call: TRBJ2-1; d_call: TRBD2; v_call: TRBV29-1; clone_size: NA; cdr3_nt: TGCAGCGTTGAACTAGCGGGGTACAATGAGCAGTTCTTC; cdr3_aa: CSVELAGYNEQFF
j_call: TRBJ2-1; d_call: NA; v_call: TRBV15; clone_size: NA; cdr3_nt: TGTGCCACCAGCAGAGATATTGAGGGCCCAATTTACAATGAGCAGTTCTTC; cdr3_aa: CATSRDIEGPIYNEQFF
j_call: TRBJ2-2; d_call: TRBD2; v_call: TRBV28; clone_size: NA; cdr3_nt: TGTGCCAGCAGTTTCAGCGGGAGGCCCTCCGGGGAGCTGTTTTTT; cdr3_aa: CASSFSGRPSGELFF
j_call: TRBJ2-2; d_call: NA; v_call: TRBV29-1; clone_size: NA; cdr3_nt: TGCAGCGTTACAGAGACCTACACCGGGGAGCTGTTTTTT; cdr3_aa: CSVTETYTGELFF
j_call: TRBJ1-5; d_call: NA; v_call: TRBV7-3; clone_size: NA; cdr3_nt: TGTGCCAGCAGCTTATCCAGGGTTTATGACCAGCCCCAGCATTTT; cdr3_aa: CASSLSRVYDQPQHF
j_call: TRBJ2-7; d_call: NA; v_call: TRBV4-1; clone_size: NA; cdr3_nt: TGCGCCAGCAGCCAACAGGGGTTGTCCTACGAGCAGTACTTC; cdr3_aa: CASSQQGLSYEQYF
j_call: TRBJ2-1; d_call: NA; v_call: TRBV4-1; clone_size: NA; cdr3_nt: TGCGCCAGCAAGGTGACTAACGGCTACAATGAGCAGTTCTTC; cdr3_aa: CASKVTNGYNEQFF
j_call: TRBJ2-5; d_call: TRBD2; v_call: TRBV2; clone_size: NA; cdr3_nt: TGTGCCAGCCGTGGACTAGCGGGGCGTCAGGTGGAGACCCAGTACTTC; cdr3_aa: CASRGLAGRQVETQYF
j_call: TRBJ1-4; d_call: NA; v_call: TRBV4-1; clone_size: NA; cdr3_nt: TGCGCCAGCAGCCAAGGGGAGATCCGATGGGGTATCGGCGAAAAACTGTTTTTT; cdr3_aa: CASSQGEIRWGIGEKLFF
j_call: TRBJ1-5; d_call: NA; v_call: TRBV6-1; clone_size: NA; cdr3_nt: TGTGCCAGCAGTACAGGACATGGACAGTATCAGCCCCAGCATTTT; cdr3_aa: CASSTGHGQYQPQHF
j_call: TRBJ1-6; d_call: TRBD1; v_call: TRBV7-3; clone_size: few; cdr3_nt: TGTGCCAGCAGCCAAACGGGACAGGATAATTCACCCCTCCACTTT; cdr3_aa: CASSQTGQDNSPLHF
j_call: TRBJ1-2; d_call: TRBD1; v_call: TRBV6-1; clone_size: NA; cdr3_nt: TGTGCCAGCAGTGAGTGGACAGGGCTCGGGAACACCTTC; cdr3_aa: CASSEWTGLGNTF
j_call: TRBJ2-3; d_call: TRBD2; v_call: TRBV19; clone_size: NA; cdr3_nt: TGTGCCAGTAGTTCTCCCGGGACTAGCGGGAGTACAGATACGCAGTATTTT; cdr3_aa: CASSSPGTSGSTDTQYF
j_call: TRBJ2-7; d_call: NA; v_call: TRBV5-1; clone_size: NA; cdr3_nt: TGCGCCAGCAGCCCCACGGGGGCCTACGAGCAGTACTTC; cdr3_aa: CASSPTGAYEQYF
j_call: TRBJ2-7; d_call: TRBD2; v_call: TRBV12-5; clone_size: NA; cdr3_nt: TGTGCTAGTGGCTCCAGCGGGGGGATGACCTACGAGCAGTACTTC; cdr3_aa: CASGSSGGMTYEQYF
j_call: TRBJ2-7; d_call: NA; v_call: TRBV5-5; clone_size: NA; cdr3_nt: TGTGCCAGCACGAACAGGGCCCCTTCCTACGAGCAGTACTTC; cdr3_aa: CASTNRAPSYEQYF
j_call: TRBJ2-7; d_call: NA; v_call: TRBV7-9; clone_size: NA; cdr3_nt: TGTGCCAGCAGATCATTAGCGGTGGAGCAGTACTTC; cdr3_aa: CASRSLAVEQYF
j_call: TRBJ2-5; d_call: NA; v_call: TRBV29-1; clone_size: NA; cdr3_nt: TGCAGCGTTCGTTCAGGACCGGGGCAAGAGACCCAGTACTTC; cdr3_aa: CSVRSGPGQETQYF
j_call: TRBJ2-7; d_call: NA; v_call: TRBV7-3; clone_size: NA; cdr3_nt: TGTGCCAGCACCTCAGATGTCCGGACTTTCACCTACGAGCAGTACTTC; cdr3_aa: CASTSDVRTFTYEQYF
j_call: TRBJ2-7; d_call: TRBD2; v_call: TRBV7-9; clone_size: NA; cdr3_nt: TGTGCCAGCAGCACCCAGACTAGCGGGAGTTTCCGCGAGCAGTACTTC; cdr3_aa: CASSTQTSGSFREQYF
j_call: TRBJ2-4; d_call: NA; v_call: TRBV12-5; clone_size: NA; cdr3_nt: TGTGCTAGTGGTTTGGTACTGGGCACCTTAGCCAAAAACATTCAGTACTTC; cdr3_aa: CASGLVLGTLAKNIQYF
j_call: TRBJ1-1; d_call: TRBD1; v_call: TRBV14; clone_size: few; cdr3_nt: TGTGCCAGCAGCCAGTGGGGACAGATGAACACTGAAGCTTTCTTT; cdr3_aa: CASSQWGQMNTEAFF
j_call: TRBJ1-5; d_call: TRBD1; v_call: TRBV28; clone_size: NA; cdr3_nt: TGTGCCAGCAGCCGCCCTATCAAAAGCGACAGGGTAAGTCAGCCCCAGCATTTT; cdr3_aa: CASSRPIKSDRVSQPQHF
j_call: TRBJ2-7; d_call: TRBD1; v_call: TRBV18; clone_size: NA; cdr3_nt: TGTGCCAGCTCGTCCTCAACGACAGGGGATTTTAACGAGCAGTACTTC; cdr3_aa: CASSSSTTGDFNEQYF
j_call: TRBJ1-6; d_call: NA; v_call: TRBV7-2; clone_size: NA; cdr3_nt: TGTGCCAGCAGCACTTCAACCTGGGACACCCTTACGACCCTCCACTTT; cdr3_aa: CASSTSTWDTLTTLHF
j_call: TRBJ2-3; d_call: NA; v_call: TRBV9; clone_size: NA; cdr3_nt: TGTGCCAGCAGCGTAGAGAGTTGGAGGGACGATACGCAGTATTTT; cdr3_aa: CASSVESWRDDTQYF
j_call: TRBJ1-3; d_call: TRBD1; v_call: TRBV7-3; clone_size: once; cdr3_nt: TGTGCCAGCAGCTTACGGACAGGGGGAAACACCATATATTTT; cdr3_aa: CASSLRTGGNTIYF
j_call: TRBJ2-5; d_call: NA; v_call: TRBV18; clone_size: NA; cdr3_nt: TGTGCCAGCTCACCAACGGCAGGGGGGCAAGAGACCCAGTACTTC; cdr3_aa: CASSPTAGGQETQYF
j_call: TRBJ2-4; d_call: NA; v_call: TRBV7-9; clone_size: NA; cdr3_nt: TGTGCCAGCAGCGTAGGGGCAGGGTTAGTCAAAAACATTCAGTACTTC; cdr3_aa: CASSVGAGLVKNIQYF
j_call: TRBJ2-1; d_call: TRBD2; v_call: TRBV7-3; clone_size: once; cdr3_nt: TGTGCCAGCAGCTCCTATATCGGAGCGGGGGGGGACAATGAGCAGTTCTTC; cdr3_aa: CASSSYIGAGGDNEQFF
j_call: TRBJ2-1; d_call: NA; v_call: TRBV7-3; clone_size: NA; cdr3_nt: TGTGCCAGCAGCACGTCGCGGGACCCGCCTAGGAATGAGCAGTTCTTC; cdr3_aa: CASSTSRDPPRNEQFF
j_call: TRBJ2-2; d_call: TRBD1; v_call: TRBV7-7; clone_size: once; cdr3_nt: TGTGCTAGCAGCTCAGAGACAGGGCCCACCGGGGAGCTGTTTTTT; cdr3_aa: CASSSETGPTGELFF
j_call: TRBJ2-7; d_call: NA; v_call: TRBV7-3; clone_size: NA; cdr3_nt: TGTGCCAGCAGCTTAGGGACAAACTCCTACGAGCAGTACTTC; cdr3_aa: CASSLGTNSYEQYF
j_call: TRBJ2-5; d_call: TRBD2; v_call: TRBV7-2; clone_size: NA; cdr3_nt: TGTGCCAGCAGTCCCAGGACTAGCGGGAGAGGGCATGAGACCCAGTACTTC; cdr3_aa: CASSPRTSGRGHETQYF
j_call: TRBJ1-4; d_call: NA; v_call: TRBV12-5; clone_size: NA; cdr3_nt: TGTGCTAGTGGTTTGGTACGTTGGGGGCGCGGTGAAAAACTGTTTTTT; cdr3_aa: CASGLVRWGRGEKLFF
j_call: TRBJ2-3; d_call: TRBD2; v_call: TRBV5-6; clone_size: NA; cdr3_nt: TGTGCCAGCAGCTTGGCCGTTGGGGGGGCAGATACGCAGTATTTT; cdr3_aa: CASSLAVGGADTQYF
j_call: TRBJ1-2; d_call: NA; v_call: TRBV6-4; clone_size: once; cdr3_nt: TGTGCCAGCAGTGACTCGGGGCTCGACGGCTACACCTTC; cdr3_aa: CASSDSGLDGYTF
j_call: TRBJ1-3; d_call: NA; v_call: TRBV29-1; clone_size: NA; cdr3_nt: TGCAGCGTTAGGTATAGCAACACCATATATTTT; cdr3_aa: CSVRYSNTIYF
j_call: TRBJ1-2; d_call: NA; v_call: TRBV15; clone_size: once; cdr3_nt: TGTGCCACCAGCAGAGATCCGGGTCTGTATGGCTACACCTTC; cdr3_aa: CATSRDPGLYGYTF
j_call: TRBJ1-4; d_call: NA; v_call: TRBV11-2; clone_size: NA; cdr3_nt: TGTGCCAGCAGCTTAGGCGATTGGACTAATGAAAAACTGTTTTTT; cdr3_aa: CASSLGDWTNEKLFF
j_call: TRBJ2-2; d_call: NA; v_call: TRBV30; clone_size: NA; cdr3_nt: TGTGCCTGGAAGCGCCTAGGAAGCACCGGGGAGCTGTTTTTT; cdr3_aa: CAWKRLGSTGELFF
j_call: TRBJ2-1; d_call: TRBD1; v_call: TRBV7-8; clone_size: NA; cdr3_nt: TGTGCCAGCAGCTTAGGGGGGGACAGGGTGAGTGAGCAGTTCTTC; cdr3_aa: CASSLGGDRVSEQFF
j_call: TRBJ2-1; d_call: NA; v_call: TRBV9; clone_size: NA; cdr3_nt: TGTGCCAGCAGCGTACGCGGGGTCCCTTCCTACAATGAGCAGTTCTTC; cdr3_aa: CASSVRGVPSYNEQFF
j_call: TRBJ2-3; d_call: NA; v_call: TRBV29-1; clone_size: NA; cdr3_nt: TGCAGCGTTGAAGCGCGGGTGTGGACAGATACGCAGTATTTT; cdr3_aa: CSVEARVWTDTQYF
j_call: TRBJ1-4; d_call: TRBD1; v_call: TRBV27; clone_size: NA; cdr3_nt: TGTGCCAGCAGGCGAGCCGGGACAGTAGCTAATGAAAAACTGTTTTTT; cdr3_aa: CASRRAGTVANEKLFF
j_call: TRBJ2-3; d_call: TRBD2; v_call: TRBV11-3; clone_size: NA; cdr3_nt: TGTGCCAGCAGCTTAGTCACGGTAGCGGGGGGGACTAGCACAGATACGCAGTATTTT; cdr3_aa: CASSLVTVAGGTSTDTQYF
j_call: TRBJ1-4; d_call: TRBD1; v_call: TRBV28; clone_size: NA; cdr3_nt: TGTGCCAGCAGGAGTGACAGGGGTGCAAATGAAAAACTGTTTTTT; cdr3_aa: CASRSDRGANEKLFF
j_call: TRBJ2-7; d_call: TRBD2; v_call: TRBV19; clone_size: NA; cdr3_nt: TGTGCCAGTAGTATGGGGCGGGAGTCCTACGAGCAGTACTTC; cdr3_aa: CASSMGRESYEQYF
j_call: TRBJ1-2; d_call: TRBD1; v_call: TRBV29-1; clone_size: NA; cdr3_nt: TGCAGCGTAACCTCGGACAGGGGATACTATGGCTACACCTTC; cdr3_aa: CSVTSDRGYYGYTF
j_call: TRBJ2-7; d_call: TRBD1; v_call: TRBV27; clone_size: once; cdr3_nt: TGTGCCAGCAGTATCGGACAGGGAATCCCGTACTTC; cdr3_aa: CASSIGQGIPYF
j_call: TRBJ2-2; d_call: NA; v_call: TRBV4-1; clone_size: NA; cdr3_nt: TGCGCCAGCAGCAGGGATCAGGGGCTTTTGAACACCGGGGAGCTGTTTTTT; cdr3_aa: CASSRDQGLLNTGELFF
j_call: TRBJ1-2; d_call: TRBD1; v_call: TRBV4-1; clone_size: NA; cdr3_nt: TGCGCCAGCAGCCTGGGACAGGGGGACTATGGCTACACCTTC; cdr3_aa: CASSLGQGDYGYTF
j_call: TRBJ2-1; d_call: NA; v_call: TRBV19; clone_size: NA; cdr3_nt: TGTGCCAGTAGTATTACAGGGACACACTACAATGAGCAGTTCTTC; cdr3_aa: CASSITGTHYNEQFF
j_call: TRBJ1-2; d_call: NA; v_call: TRBV5-5; clone_size: few; cdr3_nt: TGTGCCAGCAGCCTACGGGGAAACTATGGCTACACCTTC; cdr3_aa: CASSLRGNYGYTF